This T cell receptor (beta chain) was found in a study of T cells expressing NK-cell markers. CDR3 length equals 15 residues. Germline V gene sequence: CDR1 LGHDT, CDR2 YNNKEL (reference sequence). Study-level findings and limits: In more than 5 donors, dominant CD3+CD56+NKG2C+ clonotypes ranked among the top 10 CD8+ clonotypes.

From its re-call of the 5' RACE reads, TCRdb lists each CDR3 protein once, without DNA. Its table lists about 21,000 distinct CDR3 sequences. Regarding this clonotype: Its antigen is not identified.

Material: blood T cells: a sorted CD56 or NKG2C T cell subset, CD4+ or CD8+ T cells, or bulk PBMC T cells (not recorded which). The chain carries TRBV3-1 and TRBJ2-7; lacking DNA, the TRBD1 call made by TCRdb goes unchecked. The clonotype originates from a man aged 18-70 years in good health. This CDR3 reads CASSHTGQGNNEQYF.